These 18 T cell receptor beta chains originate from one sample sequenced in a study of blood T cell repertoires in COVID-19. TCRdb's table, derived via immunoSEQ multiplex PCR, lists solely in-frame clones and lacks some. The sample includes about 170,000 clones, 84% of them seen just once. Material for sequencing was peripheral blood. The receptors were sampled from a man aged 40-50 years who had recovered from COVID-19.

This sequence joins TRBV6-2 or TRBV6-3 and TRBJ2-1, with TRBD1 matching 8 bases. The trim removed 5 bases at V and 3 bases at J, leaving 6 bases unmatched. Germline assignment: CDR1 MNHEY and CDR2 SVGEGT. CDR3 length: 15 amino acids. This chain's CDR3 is CASSTAGTGYNEQFF. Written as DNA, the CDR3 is TGTGCCAGCAGTACGGCCGGGACAGGCTACAATGAGCAGTTCTTC.

In DNA form, the CDR3 reads TGTGCCAGCAGTTACTCGAACAGGGGAAATGAAAAACTGTTTTTT. This gives the protein CASSYSNRGNEKLFF. The V gene is TRBV6-5, the J gene TRBJ1-4, with TRBD1 matching 7 bases. Trimming removed 0 bases from V and 5 bases from J; junction bases left unmatched: 3. Germline CDR1 and CDR2: MNHEY and SVGAGI. The CDR3 contains 15 residues.

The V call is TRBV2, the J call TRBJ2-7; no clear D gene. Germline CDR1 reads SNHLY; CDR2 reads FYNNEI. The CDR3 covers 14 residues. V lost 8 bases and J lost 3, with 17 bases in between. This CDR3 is CASVVSRLNYEQYF. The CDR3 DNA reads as TGTGCCAGCGTGGTCAGCAGGCTAAACTACGAGCAGTACTTC.

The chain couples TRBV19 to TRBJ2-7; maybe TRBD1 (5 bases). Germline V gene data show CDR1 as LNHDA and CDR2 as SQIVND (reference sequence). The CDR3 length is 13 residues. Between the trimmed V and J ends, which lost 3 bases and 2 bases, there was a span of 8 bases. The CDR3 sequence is CASSIGHPYEQYF. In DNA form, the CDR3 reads TGTGCCAGTAGTATCGGACACCCCTACGAGCAGTACTTC.

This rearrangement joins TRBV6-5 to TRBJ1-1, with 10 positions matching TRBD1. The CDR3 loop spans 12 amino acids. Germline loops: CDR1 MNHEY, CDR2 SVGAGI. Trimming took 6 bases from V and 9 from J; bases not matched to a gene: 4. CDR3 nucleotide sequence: TGTGCCAGCAGCGGGGGACAGGGGAAAGCTTTCTTT. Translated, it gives CASSGGQGKAFF.

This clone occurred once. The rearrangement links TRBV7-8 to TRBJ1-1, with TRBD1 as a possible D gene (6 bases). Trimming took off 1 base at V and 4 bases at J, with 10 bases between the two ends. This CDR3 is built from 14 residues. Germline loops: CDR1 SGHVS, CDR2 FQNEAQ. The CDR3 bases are TGTGCCAGCAGCTTAGAGGGACACTCCACTGAAGCTTTCTTT. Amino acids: CASSLEGHSTEAFF.

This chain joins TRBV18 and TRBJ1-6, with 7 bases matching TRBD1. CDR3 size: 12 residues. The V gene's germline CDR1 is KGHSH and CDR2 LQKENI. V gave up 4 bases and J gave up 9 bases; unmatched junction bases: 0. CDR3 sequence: CASSQGASPLHF. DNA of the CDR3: TGTGCCAGCTCACAGGGGGCTTCACCCCTCCACTTT.

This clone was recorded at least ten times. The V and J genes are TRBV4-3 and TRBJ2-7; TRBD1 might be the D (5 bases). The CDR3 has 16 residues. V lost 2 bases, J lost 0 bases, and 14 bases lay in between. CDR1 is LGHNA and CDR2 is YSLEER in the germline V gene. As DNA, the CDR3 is TGCGCCAGCAGCCAAAAAGCAGGCGACAGCTCCTACGAGCAGTACTTC. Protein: CASSQKAGDSSYEQYF.

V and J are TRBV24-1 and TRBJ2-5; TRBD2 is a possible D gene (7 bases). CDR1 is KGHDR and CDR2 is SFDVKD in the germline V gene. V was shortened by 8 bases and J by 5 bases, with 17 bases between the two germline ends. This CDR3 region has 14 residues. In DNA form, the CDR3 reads TGTGCCACCATTAAGCAGGGGCGGGAGGAGACCCAGTACTTC. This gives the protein CATIKQGREETQYF.

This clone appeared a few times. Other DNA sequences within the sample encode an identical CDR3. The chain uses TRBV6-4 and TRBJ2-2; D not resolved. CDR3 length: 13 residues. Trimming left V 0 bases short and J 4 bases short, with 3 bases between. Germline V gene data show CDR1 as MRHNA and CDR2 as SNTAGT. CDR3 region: CASSDSSTGELFF. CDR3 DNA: TGTGCCAGCAGTGACTCTAGCACCGGGGAGCTGTTTTTT.

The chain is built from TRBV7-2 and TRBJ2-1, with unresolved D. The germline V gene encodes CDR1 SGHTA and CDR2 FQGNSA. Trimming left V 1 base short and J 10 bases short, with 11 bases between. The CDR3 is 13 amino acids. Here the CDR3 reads CASSLEEWSEQFF. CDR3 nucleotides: TGTGCCAGCAGCTTAGAAGAGTGGTCGGAGCAGTTCTTC.

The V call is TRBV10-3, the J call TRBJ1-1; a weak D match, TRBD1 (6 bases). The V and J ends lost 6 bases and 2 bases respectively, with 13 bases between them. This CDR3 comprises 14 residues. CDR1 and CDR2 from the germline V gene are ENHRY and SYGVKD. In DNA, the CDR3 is TGTGCCATCAGCACCCGGGACACAAACACTGAAGCTTTCTTT. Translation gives CAISTRDTNTEAFF.

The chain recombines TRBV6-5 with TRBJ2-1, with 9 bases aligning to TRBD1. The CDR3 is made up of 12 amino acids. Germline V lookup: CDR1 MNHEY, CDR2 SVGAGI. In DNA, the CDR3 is TGTGGGGCCGGGACAGGGAGGAATGAGCAGTTCTTC. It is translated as CGAGTGRNEQFF.

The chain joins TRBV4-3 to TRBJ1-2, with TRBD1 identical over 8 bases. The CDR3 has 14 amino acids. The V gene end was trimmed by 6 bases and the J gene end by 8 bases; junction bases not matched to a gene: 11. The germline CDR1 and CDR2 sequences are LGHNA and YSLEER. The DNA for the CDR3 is TGCGCCAGCAGATATACCCAGGGGGCATACGGCTACACCTTC. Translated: CASRYTQGAYGYTF.

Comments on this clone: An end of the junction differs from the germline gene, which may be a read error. CDR3 residues: CASSLASGASSYEQYF. In DNA form, the CDR3 reads TGTGCCAGCAGCCTAGCTAGCGGGGCTAGCTCCTACGAGCAGTACTTC. The rearrangement joins TRBV7-9 to TRBJ2-7; 9 nucleotides align to TRBD2. Germline assignment: CDR1 SEHNR and CDR2 FQNEAQ (reference sequence). CDR3 size: 16 residues. Full variable domain (rest looked up from reference TRBV7-9 and TRBJ2-7): DTGVSQNPRHKITKRGQNVTFRCDPISEHNRLYWYRQTLGQGPEFLTYFQNEAQLEKSRLLSDRFSAERPKGSFSTLEIQRTEQGDSAMYLCASSLASGASSYEQYFGPGTRLTVT.

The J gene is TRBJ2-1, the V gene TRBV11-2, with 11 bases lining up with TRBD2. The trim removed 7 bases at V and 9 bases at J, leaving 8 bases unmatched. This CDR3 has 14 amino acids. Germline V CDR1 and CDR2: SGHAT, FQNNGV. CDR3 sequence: CASTESSGGVEQFF. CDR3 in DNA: TGTGCCAGCACCGAGAGTAGCGGGGGGGTTGAGCAGTTCTTC.

The CDR3 nucleotides read TGTGCCAGCAGCTTAAGCGCGGGTTTGCGAGGCTACACCTTC. It codes for CASSLSAGLRGYTF. The V call is TRBV7-9, the J call TRBJ1-2, with unresolved D. Trimming took off 2 bases at V and 8 bases at J, with 15 bases between the two ends. Germline CDR1 and CDR2: SEHNR and FQNEAQ (reference sequence). This CDR3 is built from 14 residues.

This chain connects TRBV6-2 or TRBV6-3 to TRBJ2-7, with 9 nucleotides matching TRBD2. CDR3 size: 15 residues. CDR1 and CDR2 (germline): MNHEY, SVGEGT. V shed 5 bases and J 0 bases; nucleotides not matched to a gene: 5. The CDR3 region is CASSRLAASSYEQYF. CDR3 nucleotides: TGTGCCAGCAGTCGACTAGCGGCTAGCTCCTACGAGCAGTACTTC.